The present TCR beta chain was sequenced within a study of read filtering for tumor transcriptome and immune sequencing. For the study at large: IR-seq gave about 3.5 to 10.27 million TCR reads per sample; RNA-seq gave about 80 to 1,300. Study outcomes and limitations: Sorted CD138-negative bone marrow cells were not purified T cells.

This library used roughly 400 ng RNA and molecular barcoded adaptors spanning alpha/delta and beta/gamma chains. TCRdb redid the calling of the reads with MiXCR, one entry per CDR3 protein. This sample yields 100,000 to 150,000 distinct CDR3 sequences, of which approximately 13% are seen a single time; around 8.3% belongs to the top ten. This clonotype was counted ten times or more. Its antigen is unknown. Trimming took off 1 base at V and 7 bases at J, with 18 bases between the two ends. CDR1 and CDR2 (germline): SGHRS, YFSETQ. The CDR3 sequence is 15 residues long. The receptor's source is a donor over 35 with multiple myeloma. What was sequenced was a population of CD138-negative cells sorted from bone marrow. V and J are TRBV5-1 and TRBJ2-7; tentatively, D is TRBD1 or TRBD2 (5 bases each). CDR3 sequence reads: CASSLPKGELGEQYF. The CDR3 DNA reads TGCGCCAGCAGCTTGCCAAAAGGGGAGCTGGGTGAGCAGTACTTC.